These T cell receptor beta chains were read from a single sample in a study of shared clonotypes between healthy human individuals. Only in-frame clones appear in the TCRdb table, and some are missing; sequencing was by immunoSEQ multiplex PCR. The table records approximately 620,000 clones, roughly 97% of them present only once. Sequenced material: naive CD4+ T cells sorted from blood. These receptors were obtained from a woman between 25 and 40 years old in good health. Each CDR3 is given with its conserved first and last residue. D genes are given only for firm matches. Only part of the rows carry a size: once, few, many, or a class if the clone is expanded.

d_gene,j_gene,abundance,v_gene,CDR3nt,CDR3aa
.,TRBJ1-3,.,TRBV5-4,TGTGCCAGCAGCTTCGGGCCTCTGGCAAACACCATATATTTT,CASSFGPLANTIYF
TRBD1,TRBJ1-5,once,TRBV18,TGTGCCAGCTCCCAATCACGAGGACAGGATAATCAGCCCCAGCATTTT,CASSQSRGQDNQPQHF
.,TRBJ2-1,.,TRBV7-9,TGTGCCAGCAGCTTAGCTAGTGCTAGCCTAGCCTACAATGAGCAGTTCTTC,CASSLASASLAYNEQFF
.,TRBJ2-3,once,TRBV4-1,TGCGCCAGCAGCCAAGTTGGGCTTAGCACAGATACGCAGTATTTT,CASSQVGLSTDTQYF
.,TRBJ2-7,.,TRBV28,TGTGCCAGCAGTTTAAGGGCAGATGCGAAGTACTTC,CASSLRADAKYF
.,TRBJ2-7,.,TRBV5-4,TGTGCCAGCAGCCCACGCGGGGCCTACTCCGAGCAGTACTTC,CASSPRGAYSEQYF
TRBD2,TRBJ2-3,.,TRBV5-1,TGCGCCAGCAGCTTGGGACTTACTAGCGGGAGAGAGGATACGCAGTATTTT,CASSLGLTSGREDTQYF
.,TRBJ2-2,.,TRBV13,TGTGCCAGCAGCTTAGGGATTCTACAATCCACCGGGGAGCTGTTTTTT,CASSLGILQSTGELFF
.,TRBJ2-3,.,TRBV6-5,TGTGCCAGCAGTTTAACGGGATCACGGGTAGATACGCAGTATTTT,CASSLTGSRVDTQYF
.,TRBJ2-1,.,TRBV7-8,TGTGCCAGCAGCTTGGGACGGCTCGTAAGAGACAATGAGCAGTTCTTC,CASSLGRLVRDNEQFF
.,TRBJ2-1,once,TRBV6-7,TGTGCCAGCAGTTACTCCTGGGGGCCCTACAATGAGCAGTTCTTC,CASSYSWGPYNEQFF
.,TRBJ2-3,.,TRBV27,TGTGCCTCCCGCCCAACGAGGGGAGATACGCAGTATTTT,CASRPTRGDTQYF
.,TRBJ2-5,.,TRBV27,TGTGCCAGCAGTTTATTCAACCCAAAGCAAGAGACCCAGTACTTC,CASSLFNPKQETQYF
TRBD1,TRBJ1-5,.,TRBV28,TGTGCCAGCAGTCAGGCTCCGGGACAGCTTAGCAATCAGCCCCAGCATTTT,CASSQAPGQLSNQPQHF
TRBD1,TRBJ2-5,.,TRBV7-9,TGTGCCAGCAGCCGGGACAGGGTGGGAGAGACCCAGTACTTC,CASSRDRVGETQYF
.,TRBJ2-3,.,TRBV28,TGTGCCAGCAGTTTACCTAGCACAGATACGCAGTATTTT,CASSLPSTDTQYF
.,TRBJ2-1,.,TRBV7-9,TGTGCCAGCGGGAGCTCCTACAATGAGCAGTTCTTC,CASGSSYNEQFF
.,TRBJ2-3,.,TRBV25-1,TGTGCCAGCAGCCCCAGGGGATTGGGCACAGATACGCAGTATTTT,CASSPRGLGTDTQYF
TRBD2,TRBJ2-3,.,TRBV7-9,TGTGCCAGCAGCTTACCAGCGGGAGCCGCAGATACGCAGTATTTT,CASSLPAGAADTQYF
TRBD1,TRBJ1-2,.,TRBV6-4,TGTGCCAGCACCGATGGGACAGACTATGGCTACACCTTC,CASTDGTDYGYTF
TRBD2,TRBJ2-1,.,TRBV27,TGTGCCAGCAGTTTGCGGGAGGATTACAATGAGCAGTTCTTC,CASSLREDYNEQFF
TRBD1,TRBJ1-2,.,TRBV6-1,TGTGCCAGCAGTCCAGACAGGGGGTATGGCTACACCTTC,CASSPDRGYGYTF
.,TRBJ1-2,.,TRBV18,TGTGCCAGCTCACCGGCCCCGTCGGGGCGCTTAGGTGGCTACACCTTC,CASSPAPSGRLGGYTF
.,TRBJ2-2,.,TRBV19,TGTGCCAGTAGGAGAAAGGCACACGCGAGCACCGGGGAGCTGTTTTTT,CASRRKAHASTGELFF
.,TRBJ2-7,.,TRBV15,TGTGCCACCAGCGGTCAACAGGGTTACGAGCAGTACTTC,CATSGQQGYEQYF
TRBD1,TRBJ2-5,.,TRBV19,TGTGCCAGTAGGGAGACAGGGGGCGCCGAGACCCAGTACTTC,CASRETGGAETQYF
.,TRBJ2-1,.,TRBV5-1,TGCGCCAGTGGCAAGGGGACACAAGGCAATGAGCAGTTCTTC,CASGKGTQGNEQFF
.,TRBJ1-2,.,TRBV5-8,TGTGCCAGCAGCTTGTCGGGGAGGCCTAACTATGGCTACACCTTC,CASSLSGRPNYGYTF
TRBD1,TRBJ1-2,.,TRBV2,TGTGCCAGCAGCTCCGGGACAGGGATTAGGGGTGGCTACACCTTC,CASSSGTGIRGGYTF
TRBD2,TRBJ2-7,few,TRBV4-1,TGCGCCAGCAGCCAAGGTCCAGCGGGAGCCTACGAGCAGTACTTC,CASSQGPAGAYEQYF
.,TRBJ2-1,.,TRBV27,TGTGCCAGCAGTTCGGGACTCCGGTGGGACAATGAGCAGTTCTTC,CASSSGLRWDNEQFF
TRBD2,TRBJ2-7,.,TRBV6-6,TGTGCCAGCAGTTACGATAGCGGGAGTTACTACGAGCAGTACTTC,CASSYDSGSYYEQYF
TRBD2,TRBJ2-1,once,TRBV7-9,TGTGCCAGCAGCTTACTGAGGGAGGGTTATGAGCAGTTCTTC,CASSLLREGYEQFF
TRBD2,TRBJ2-3,.,TRBV11-3,TGTGCCAGCAGCTTAGATGGTTCTAGCGGGAACACAGATACGCAGTATTTT,CASSLDGSSGNTDTQYF
TRBD2,TRBJ2-7,once,TRBV10-3,TGTGCCATCAGTGAGTCGTTGGGACTAGCGGACTCCTACGAGCAGTACTTC,CAISESLGLADSYEQYF
.,TRBJ1-3,.,TRBV7-8,TGTGCCAGCAGCCGTAACAGATTTCCCTCTGGAAACACCATATATTTT,CASSRNRFPSGNTIYF
TRBD2,TRBJ2-3,.,TRBV29-1,TGCAGCGTTCGAACTAGCGGGGGCACAGATACGCAGTATTTT,CSVRTSGGTDTQYF
TRBD2,TRBJ2-1,.,TRBV28,TGTGCCAGCAGTTTCTTAGCGGGAAACAATGAGCAGTTCTTC,CASSFLAGNNEQFF
TRBD2,TRBJ2-1,once,TRBV5-1,TGCGCCAGCAGCCCAGGCGGGACTAGCTACAATGAGCAGTTCTTC,CASSPGGTSYNEQFF
.,TRBJ2-7,.,TRBV25-1,TGTGCCAGCAGTGAATCAGGGTCACAAGCTGGCGAGCAGTACTTC,CASSESGSQAGEQYF
.,TRBJ2-5,.,TRBV5-1,TGCGCCAGCAGCGGGGGCCCATGGGAGACCCAGTACTTC,CASSGGPWETQYF